Shown below are 2 T cell receptor beta chains from a single sample sequenced in a study of blood T cell repertoires in COVID-19. Here immunoSEQ multiplex PCR was the method, and the copy in TCRdb shows in-frame clones only, minus some. Among roughly 230,000 clones, roughly 84% were seen once, and the ten largest hold approximately 7.4%. Sample: peripheral blood. These receptors came from a woman aged 50 to 60 with acute or convalescent COVID-19.

Only a few counts were recorded for this clone. The chain employs TRBV29-1 and TRBJ1-1, with 7 nucleotides matching TRBD1. In germline, CDR1 is SQVTM, CDR2 ANQGSEA. The CDR3 runs to 11 residues. V lost 4 bases to trimming and J lost 6 bases; unmatched junction nucleotides: 2. DNA of the CDR3: TGCAGCGTTGTGACAGGGCCTGAAGCTTTCTTT. Amino acid sequence: CSVVTGPEAFF.

The rearrangement uses TRBV5-4 and TRBJ2-7, with 9 bases matching TRBD1. The CDR3 totals 15 residues. V was clipped by 2 bases and J by 3 bases; unmatched bases: 6. Germline loops: CDR1 SGHNT, CDR2 YYREEE (reference sequence). The CDR3 DNA is TGTGCCAGCAGCTTAGGAGACAGGGGGTTCTACGAGCAGTACTTC. It encodes CASSLGDRGFYEQYF. Based on the CDR3 plus reference TRBV5-4 and TRBJ2-7, the full variable domain is ETGVTQSPTHLIKTRGQQVTLRCSSQSGHNTVSWYQQALGQGPQFIFQYYREEENGRGNFPPRFSGLQFPNYSSELNVNALELDDSALYLCASSLGDRGFYEQYFGPGTRLTVT.